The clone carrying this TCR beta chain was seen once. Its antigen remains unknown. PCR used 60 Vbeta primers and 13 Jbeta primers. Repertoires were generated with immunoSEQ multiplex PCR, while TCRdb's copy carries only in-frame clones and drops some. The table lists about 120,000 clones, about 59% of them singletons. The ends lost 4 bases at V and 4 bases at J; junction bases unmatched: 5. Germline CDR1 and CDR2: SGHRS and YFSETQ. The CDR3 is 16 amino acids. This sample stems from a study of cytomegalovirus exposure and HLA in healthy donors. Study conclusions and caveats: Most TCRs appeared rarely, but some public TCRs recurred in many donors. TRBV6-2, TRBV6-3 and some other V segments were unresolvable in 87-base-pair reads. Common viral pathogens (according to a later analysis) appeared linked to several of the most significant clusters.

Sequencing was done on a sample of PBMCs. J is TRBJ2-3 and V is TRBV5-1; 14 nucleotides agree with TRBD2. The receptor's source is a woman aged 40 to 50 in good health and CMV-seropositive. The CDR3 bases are TGCGCCAGCAGCACCGGACTAGCGGGAGGTCCAGATACGCAGTATTTT. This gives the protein CASSTGLAGGPDTQYF.